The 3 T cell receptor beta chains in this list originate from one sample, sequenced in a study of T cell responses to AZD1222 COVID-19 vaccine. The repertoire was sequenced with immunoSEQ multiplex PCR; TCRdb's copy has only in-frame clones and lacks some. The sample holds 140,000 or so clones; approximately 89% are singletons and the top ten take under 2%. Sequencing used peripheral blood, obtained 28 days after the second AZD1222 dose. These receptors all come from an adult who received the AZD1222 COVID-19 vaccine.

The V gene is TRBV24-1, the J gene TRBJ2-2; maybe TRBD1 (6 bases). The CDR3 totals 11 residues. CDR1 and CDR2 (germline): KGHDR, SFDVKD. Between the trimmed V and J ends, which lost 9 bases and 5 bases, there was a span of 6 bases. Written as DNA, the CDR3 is TGTGCCACCGGACAGACCGGGGAGCTGTTTTTT. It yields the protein CATGQTGELFF.

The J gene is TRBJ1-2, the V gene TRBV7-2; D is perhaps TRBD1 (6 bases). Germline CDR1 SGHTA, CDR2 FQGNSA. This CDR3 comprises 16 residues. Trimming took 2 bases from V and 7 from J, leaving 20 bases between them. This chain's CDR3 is CASSLIPGAGNGGYTF. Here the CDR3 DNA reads TGTGCCAGCAGCTTAATCCCGGGGGCAGGTAACGGTGGCTACACCTTC. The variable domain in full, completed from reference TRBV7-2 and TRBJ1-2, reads GAGVSQSPSNKVTEKGKDVELRCDPISGHTALYWYRQSLGQGLEFLIYFQGNSAPDKSGLPSDRFSAERTGGSVSTLTIQRTQQEDSAVYLCASSLIPGAGNGGYTFGSGTRLTVV.

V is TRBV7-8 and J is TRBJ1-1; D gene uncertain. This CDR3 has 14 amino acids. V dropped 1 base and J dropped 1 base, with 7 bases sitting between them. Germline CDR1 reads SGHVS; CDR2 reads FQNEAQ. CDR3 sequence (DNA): TGTGCCAGCAGCTTAGTCTGGGGGAACACTGAAGCTTTCTTT. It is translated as CASSLVWGNTEAFF.